This T cell receptor beta chain was sequenced in a study of T cells in Graves' hyperthyroidism and ophthalmopathy. Overall study results and limits: Researchers report that a 13 V-J model separated ophthalmopathy from stable hyperthyroidism.

Note on this clonotype: Its cognate antigen is unknown.

Over 18 months, lack of ophthalmopathy progression marked Graves' hyperthyroidism as stable. Pregnant or lactating patients were excluded, as were those with uncontrolled infection or other autoimmune disease. PBMCs were obtained from approximately 10 ml fresh peripheral blood. TCR beta CDR3 regions were amplified from RNA. The HTBI set primed first-round TCR CDR3 RT-PCR. TCRdb analysed the multiplex PCR reads with MiXCR anew, one entry per CDR3 protein. The sample carries hundreds of thousands of distinct CDR3 sequences, roughly 37% recorded once. With 0 bases removed from V and 6 bases from J, the gap between germline ends came to 8 bases. This CDR3 has 14 amino acids. Germline-derived CDR1 and CDR2 are LGHNA and YSLEER.

The receptor's source is a man younger than 30 with Graves' hyperthyroidism. V is TRBV4-3 and J is TRBJ2-2; D gene unclear. The sequenced material came from blood. CDR3 in DNA: TGCGCCAGCAGCCAAGAAAAGGACGCCGGGGAGCTGTTTTTT. It codes for CASSQEKDAGELFF.